This record looks at one TCR beta chain sequence and its context. Its antigen is unknown. The sample comes from a study of T cell repertoires in cytomegalovirus infection. Study-wide findings and caveats: Using cumulative public TCR beta family frequency, the authors identified those who carried CMV together with the relevant HLA. HLA-C-restricted CMV clonotypes gave the most frequent clonotype in two of eight donors.

This CDR3 has 17 residues. The germline V gene has CDR1 SGHRS and CDR2 YFSETQ. With 1 base removed from V and 2 bases from J, the gap between germline ends came to 18 bases. TCRdb re-called the reads through MiXCR, storing one row per CDR3 protein. The sample comprises some 200,000 distinct CDR3 sequences, approximately 19% of which are singletons, and roughly 2.9% rests with the top ten. The J gene is TRBJ2-5, the V gene TRBV5-1; the D gene is possibly TRBD2 (6 bases). Sequencing used PBMCs. This clonotype was sampled from a human donor in good health (CMV status not recorded). Some clones in this sample may be carry-over from other donors' samples. The CDR3 loop reads CASSLFGGTKGQETQYF. The DNA of the CDR3 is TGCGCCAGCAGCTTGTTCGGCGGGACGAAAGGTCAAGAGACCCAGTACTTC.